This entry lists 32 T cell receptor beta chains sequenced from one sample in a study of OX40 agonist ivuxolimab in advanced cancers. Clones were read by immunoSEQ multiplex PCR, and TCRdb kept only the in-frame ones, dropping some. Of about 59,000 clones in the sample, 80% to 95% were seen once. Specimen: CD4+ or CD8+ T cells sorted from blood, collected in a trial of the OX40 agonist ivuxolimab. Receptor source: an adult with an advanced solid tumor such as melanoma, head and neck, liver or kidney cancer.

The V gene is TRBV30, the J gene TRBJ2-1; 9 nucleotides line up with TRBD2. The CDR3 totals 13 residues. Trimming took 0 bases from V and 8 from J; bases not matched to a gene: 2. From germline, CDR1 is GTSNPN and CDR2 SVGIG (reference sequence). This CDR3 is CAWSVTSGYEQFF. CDR3 bases: TGTGCCTGGAGTGTGACTAGCGGCTATGAGCAGTTCTTC.

The rearrangement uses TRBV6-6 and TRBJ2-7; TRBD1 is a possible D gene (6 bases). V was cut by 0 bases and J by 4 bases, with 13 bases left in between. The CDR3 runs to 15 residues. CDR1 MNHNY and CDR2 SVGAGI come from the germline V gene (reference sequence). DNA of the CDR3: TGTGCCAGCAGTTACTCGGACAGCGAGCCTTACGAGCAGTACGTC. Protein sequence: CASSYSDSEPYEQYV.

V gene TRBV11-2 combines with J gene TRBJ1-6; TRBD1 might be the D (6 bases). The CDR3 runs 16 residues. Trimming stripped 1 base from V and 4 bases from J, with 11 bases between. CDR1 and CDR2 from the germline V gene are SGHAT and FQNNGV. The CDR3 spells CASSLGTAVYNSPLHF. CDR3 bases: TGTGCCAGCAGCTTAGGGACAGCGGTTTATAATTCACCCCTCCACTTT.

The chain recombines TRBV4-2 with TRBJ2-1; possible D gene TRBD2, 5 bases. This CDR3 has 14 amino acids. Germline V gives CDR1 LGHNA, CDR2 YNFKEQ. Trimming took 0 bases from V and 9 from J, leaving 12 bases between them. CDR3 sequence: CASSQEEGVLEQFF. In DNA form, the CDR3 reads TGTGCCAGCAGCCAAGAAGAGGGAGTACTTGAGCAGTTCTTC.

J is TRBJ1-3 and V is TRBV2; no clear D. The CDR3 runs to 14 residues. Germline V gives CDR1 SNHLY, CDR2 FYNNEI. The germline V and J ends were trimmed by 7 bases and 3 bases, with 13 bases remaining between them. This CDR3 is CASKKESGGNTIYF. The CDR3 DNA follows: TGTGCCAGCAAGAAGGAGTCTGGTGGAAACACCATATATTTT.

This clone was picked up a small number of times. The chain carries TRBV30 and TRBJ1-1, with D unclear. Germline assignment: CDR1 GTSNPN and CDR2 SVGIG (reference sequence). The germline V and J ends were trimmed by 0 bases and 5 bases, with 10 bases remaining between them. The CDR3 consists of 13 residues. The CDR3 loop reads CAWSVFRWTEAFF. The CDR3 region has the DNA TGTGCCTGGAGTGTCTTCCGGTGGACTGAAGCTTTCTTT.

The chain joins TRBV19 to TRBJ1-2, with 7 bases lining up with TRBD1. The CDR3 sequence is 15 residues long. V shed 1 base, J shed 4 bases, and the junction held 6 bases outside the gene matches. Germline V gene data show CDR1 as LNHDA and CDR2 as SQIVND (reference sequence). The CDR3 reads CASSIAQGVLYGYTF. The CDR3 coding sequence is TGTGCCAGTAGTATAGCCCAGGGGGTGCTCTATGGCTACACCTTC.

For this clone: At one end, the junction sequence differs from germline, possibly due to a read error. The rearrangement uses TRBV30 and TRBJ2-1; 7 nucleotides line up with TRBD2. The CDR3 loop spans 13 amino acids. Germline V gene data show CDR1 as GTSNPN and CDR2 as SVGIG (reference sequence). The CDR3 is CAWSGGGPGTEFF. In DNA, the CDR3 is TGTGCATGGAGTGGGGGAGGGCCAGGGACCGAGTTCTTC.

J is TRBJ1-2 and V is TRBV6-5, with D tentatively TRBD1 (6 bases). V gave up 6 bases and J gave up 3 bases, with 14 bases separating them. This CDR3 is 14 amino acids long. CDR1 MNHEY and CDR2 SVGAGI come from the germline V gene. CDR3 DNA sequence: TGTGCCAGCAGCGACTTACAGGGCTACTATGGCTACACCTTC. This sequence encodes CASSDLQGYYGYTF.

The J gene is TRBJ2-2, the V gene TRBV9, with D perhaps matching TRBD2 (6 bases). V was pared by 0 bases and J by 7 bases, with 10 bases between. Germline V gene data show CDR1 as SGDLS and CDR2 as YYNGEE. This CDR3 is built from 14 residues. The CDR3 bases are TGTGCCAGCAGCGTAGAGGGAGGTGGCGGGGAGCTGTTTTTT. This codes for CASSVEGGGGELFF.

V gene TRBV15 combines with J gene TRBJ1-5, with D hard to call. Germline CDR1 is LNHNV and CDR2 is YYDKDF (reference sequence). The CDR3 totals 13 residues. V was pared by 4 bases and J by 1 base, with 5 bases between. CDR3 nucleotides: TGTGCCACCAGCATCTGGAGCAATCAGCCCCAGCATTTT. Protein: CATSIWSNQPQHF.

The chain links TRBV4-2 to TRBJ2-5; a weak D match, TRBD1 (6 bases). The CDR3 runs 15 residues. Looked up from germline, CDR1 is LGHNA and CDR2 is YNFKEQ. Trimming removed 1 base from V and 1 base from J, with 10 bases in between. The DNA of the CDR3 is TGTGCCAGCAGCCAAGGAACAGGGTTCCAAGAGACCCAGTACTTC. Translating gives CASSQGTGFQETQYF.

The rearrangement joins TRBV27 to TRBJ2-3; no reliable D call. Trimming took off 4 bases at V and 8 bases at J, with 10 bases between the two ends. Germline values: CDR1 MNHEY, CDR2 SMNVEV (reference sequence). The length of the CDR3 is 12 residues. The chain's CDR3 is CASSSWSGTQYF. In DNA, the CDR3 is TGTGCCAGCAGTTCCTGGTCGGGTACGCAGTATTTT.

V is TRBV27 and J is TRBJ2-3, with TRBD2 identical over 11 bases. The CDR3 is made up of 15 amino acids. CDR1 is MNHEY, CDR2 SMNVEV, per germline (reference sequence). J gave up 5 bases and V 0 bases, and 1 base lay outside the gene matches. DNA of the CDR3: TGTGCCAGCAGTTTATCGGGGACTAGCGGAGATACGCAGTATTTT. Protein: CASSLSGTSGDTQYF.

A remark on this clone: The junction shows a germline mismatch at one end, possibly a read error. The chain links TRBV7-7 to TRBJ2-7, with TRBD1 matching 8 bases. CDR1 is SSHAT, CDR2 FNYEAQ, per germline (reference sequence). This CDR3 has 14 residues. Written as DNA, the CDR3 is TGTGCTAGCAGCTTGGCGACAGGGGACTACGAGCAGTACTTC. It encodes CASSLATGDYEQYF.

The chain has TRBV28 and TRBJ2-7; the D gene is possibly TRBD2 (7 bases). In germline, CDR1 is MDHEN, CDR2 SYDVKM. The CDR3 totals 14 residues. With 3 bases removed from V and 5 bases from J, the gap between germline ends came to 14 bases. The chain's CDR3 is CASSFRFGGHEQYF. Here the CDR3 DNA reads TGTGCCAGCAGTTTTAGGTTCGGGGGGCACGAGCAGTACTTC.

V usage is TRBV28 and J usage is TRBJ1-2, with D unclear. V lost 5 bases and J lost 4, with 14 bases in between. CDR1 and CDR2 (germline): MDHEN, SYDVKM. The CDR3 sequence is 14 residues long. CDR3 bases: TGTGCCAGCAGTACCTGGGCGGTCGGCTATGGCTACACCTTC. It specifies CASSTWAVGYGYTF.

J is TRBJ1-5 and V is TRBV30, with a possible D match to TRBD1 (5 bases). Germline V CDR1 and CDR2: GTSNPN, SVGIG (reference sequence). This CDR3 comprises 14 residues. V lost 0 bases to trimming and J lost 7 bases, with 13 bases between them. For the CDR3, the DNA is TGTGCCTGGAGTGTAGCCGGGGCCGGCCAGCCCCAGCATTTT. It translates to CAWSVAGAGQPQHF.

The V call is TRBV5-6, the J call TRBJ1-2, with D possibly TRBD1 on 5 matching bases. Trimming shortened V by 6 bases and J by 7 bases, and 19 bases separated the two germline ends. This CDR3 is built from 14 residues. The germline gives CDR1 SGHDT, CDR2 YYEEEE. The CDR3 is CASIFFQGTGGYTF. DNA for the CDR3: TGTGCCAGCATATTTTTCCAGGGTACAGGTGGCTACACCTTC.

The V call is TRBV28, the J call TRBJ1-3; D call uncertain. CDR1 is MDHEN and CDR2 is SYDVKM in the germline V gene. Trimming took off 4 bases at V and 4 bases at J, with 14 bases between the two ends. The CDR3 contains 15 residues. CDR3 protein: CASSSHPVLGNTIYF. The CDR3 DNA sequence: TGTGCCAGCAGTTCCCATCCGGTTCTCGGAAACACCATATATTTT.

The chain carries TRBV28 and TRBJ2-7; TRBD1 is a possible D gene (5 bases). The CDR3 is made up of 13 amino acids. From germline, CDR1 is MDHEN and CDR2 SYDVKM. Between the trimmed V and J ends, which lost 6 bases and 6 bases, there was a span of 15 bases. CDR3 sequence (DNA): TGTGCCAGCAGCCCAGGGCGGTGGGCCGAGCAGTACTTC. Protein product: CASSPGRWAEQYF.

The sample holds one count of this clone. The V call is TRBV6-5, the J call TRBJ2-1, with D perhaps being TRBD1 or TRBD2 (5 bases each). Germline V CDR1 and CDR2: MNHEY, SVGAGI. Trimming took off 2 bases at V and 2 bases at J, with 10 bases between the two ends. The CDR3 is 15 amino acids. Here the CDR3 DNA reads TGTGCCAGCAGTTACGGGGACGTAGCCTACAATGAGCAGTTCTTC. Protein product: CASSYGDVAYNEQFF.

CDR3 residues: CASSPGLAGGPYNEQFF. The CDR3 nucleotides read TGTGCCAGCAGCCCGGGACTAGCGGGAGGGCCGTACAATGAGCAGTTCTTC. The rearrangement joins TRBV7-8 to TRBJ2-1; 16 bases agree with TRBD2. The CDR3 is made up of 17 amino acids. V shed 5 bases and J 4 bases; nucleotides not matched to a gene: 5. The V gene's germline CDR1 is SGHVS and CDR2 FQNEAQ.

This chain joins TRBV11-2 and TRBJ2-1; TRBD2 agrees at 13 bases. The CDR3 sequence is 15 residues long. Per germline, CDR1 SGHAT and CDR2 FQNNGV. V dropped 3 bases and J dropped 4; count of bases not matched to a gene: 0. The CDR3 coding sequence is TGTGCCAGCAGCTTGACTAGCGGGGGGTACAATGAGCAGTTCTTC. It encodes CASSLTSGGYNEQFF. Together with reference TRBV11-2 and TRBJ2-1, the CDR3 gives the full variable domain: EAGVAQSPRYKIIEKRQSVAFWCNPISGHATLYWYQQILGQGPKLLIQFQNNGVVDDSQLPKDRFSAERLKGVDSTLKIQPAKLEDSAVYLCASSLTSGGYNEQFFGPGTRLTVL.

J is TRBJ1-2 and V is TRBV5-1, with D perhaps TRBD1 (6 bases). The ends were cut back, 3 bases at V and 6 bases at J, with 15 bases in the middle. Germline-derived CDR1 and CDR2 are SGHRS and YFSETQ. This CDR3 contains 14 residues. The CDR3 here is CASSSRTEQDGYTF. The CDR3 DNA is TGCGCCAGCAGCTCCCGGACAGAGCAAGATGGCTACACCTTC.

The chain has TRBV11-2 and TRBJ2-1; no definite D call. Germline-derived CDR1 and CDR2 are SGHAT and FQNNGV. V lost 3 bases and J 9 bases, leaving 3 bases between the germline ends. The CDR3 extends over 10 amino acids. CDR3 loop: CASSLGEQFF. The CDR3 DNA follows: TGTGCCAGCAGCTTGGGTGAGCAGTTCTTC.

V and J are TRBV4-1 and TRBJ1-1; TRBD1 matches 7 bases. V dropped 3 bases and J dropped 7; count of bases not matched to a gene: 17. The CDR3 sequence is 17 residues long. The germline V gene has CDR1 MGHRA and CDR2 YSYEKL. CDR3 amino acids: CASSQTIPGTDRNEAFF. In nucleotides, the CDR3 is TGCGCCAGCAGCCAGACCATACCCGGGACAGACCGTAATGAAGCTTTCTTT.

This chain links TRBV9 with TRBJ1-2, with no clear D. The germline V gene has CDR1 SGDLS and CDR2 YYNGEE. Trimming shortened V by 0 bases and J by 4 bases, and 10 bases separated the two germline ends. The CDR3 totals 14 residues. This CDR3 reads CASSVDELAYGYTF. CDR3 DNA sequence: TGTGCCAGCAGCGTAGATGAGCTCGCCTATGGCTACACCTTC.

The chain carries TRBV11-2 and TRBJ1-6; 7 positions match TRBD1. CDR1 and CDR2 from the germline V gene are SGHAT and FQNNGV. V dropped 5 bases and J dropped 9; count of bases not matched to a gene: 7. CDR3 length: 14 residues. The CDR3 region has the DNA TGTGCCAGCAGCGTTTCCGGGACAGTTTCACCCCTCCACTTT. This encodes CASSVSGTVSPLHF.

Concerning this clone itself: The same CDR3 can be traced to other DNA sequences in this sample. The chain combines TRBV28 with TRBJ1-6, with D perhaps matching TRBD1 (5 bases). There are 13 residues in the CDR3. The germline gives CDR1 MDHEN, CDR2 SYDVKM. The germline V and J ends were trimmed by 3 bases and 10 bases, with 10 bases remaining between them. The CDR3 nucleotides read TGTGCCAGCAGTTTCGGGCGGGGGTCACCCCTCCACTTT. It encodes CASSFGRGSPLHF.

This sequence joins TRBV27 and TRBJ2-6, with TRBD2 as a possible D gene (6 bases). In germline, CDR1 is MNHEY, CDR2 SMNVEV (reference sequence). The CDR3 has 15 amino acids. Trimming stripped 5 bases from V and 4 bases from J, with 12 bases between. DNA of the CDR3: TGTGCCAGCAGTGTCGGGACTCAAGGGGCCAACGTCCTGACTTTC. This encodes CASSVGTQGANVLTF.

The chain carries TRBV28 and TRBJ2-7; 9 bases line up with TRBD2. The junction had 5 bases not matched to a gene; V was cut back by 5 bases and J by 6 bases. Germline values: CDR1 MDHEN, CDR2 SYDVKM. CDR3 length: 13 residues. The CDR3 spells CASSIAGAGEQYF. The CDR3 bases are TGTGCCAGCAGTATAGCGGGGGCCGGCGAGCAGTACTTC.